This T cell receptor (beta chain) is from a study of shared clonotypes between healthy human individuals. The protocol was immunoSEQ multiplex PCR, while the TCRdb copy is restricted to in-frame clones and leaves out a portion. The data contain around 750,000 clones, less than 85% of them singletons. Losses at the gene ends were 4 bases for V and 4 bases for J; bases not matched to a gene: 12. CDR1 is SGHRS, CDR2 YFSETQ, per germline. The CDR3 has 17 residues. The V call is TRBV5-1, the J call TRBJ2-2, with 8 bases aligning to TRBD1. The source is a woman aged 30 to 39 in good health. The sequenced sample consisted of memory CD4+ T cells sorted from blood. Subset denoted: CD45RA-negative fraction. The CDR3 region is CASSPGPTGAGTGELFF. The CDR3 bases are TGCGCCAGCAGCCCCGGCCCGACAGGGGCGGGCACCGGGGAGCTGTTTTTT. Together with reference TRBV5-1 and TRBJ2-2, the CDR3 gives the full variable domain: KAGVTQTPRYLIKTRGQQVTLSCSPISGHRSVSWYQQTPGQGLQFLFEYFSETQRNKGNFPGRFSGRQFSNSRSEMNVSTLELGDSALYLCASSPGPTGAGTGELFFGEGSRLTVL.